The 19 T cell receptor beta chains below were found in one sample sequenced in a study of beta chain features in type 1 diabetes. Findings of the study overall: All four CD4+ subsets of Type 1 diabetes patients contained TCRB CDR3s that were moderately but significantly shorter.

Since all of the isolated RNA was reverse transcribed, expressed TCRB transcripts were what got sequenced. Method: immunoSEQ multiplex PCR; TCRdb's copy keeps in-frame clones and lacks some. The data contain 250,000 to 350,000 clones, approximately 15% of them singletons. No antigen has been identified for these receptors. The sequenced sample was naive CD4+ T cells from blood. The receptor source for this set is a young man with type 1 diabetes.

This clone has more than one count but fewer than ten. The chain employs TRBV7-2 and TRBJ2-5; D might be TRBD2 (6 bases). V shed 3 bases and J shed 5 bases, with 13 bases lying between them. Germline values: CDR1 SGHTA, CDR2 FQGNSA. The CDR3 covers 14 residues. CDR3 in amino acids: CASSFALAWETQYF. CDR3 coding DNA: TGTGCCAGCAGCTTCGCACTAGCATGGGAGACCCAGTACTTC. The variable domain in full, with the rest retrieved from reference TRBV7-2 and TRBJ2-5, is GAGVSQSPSNKVTEKGKDVELRCDPISGHTALYWYRQSLGQGLEFLIYFQGNSAPDKSGLPSDRFSAERTGGSVSTLTIQRTQQEDSAVYLCASSFALAWETQYFGPGTRLLVL.

The rearrangement links TRBV4-2 to TRBJ2-2, with D unresolved. Trimming pared 3 bases from V and 2 bases from J, leaving 10 bases between. Germline loops: CDR1 LGHNA, CDR2 YNFKEQ. CDR3 length: 15 amino acids. The CDR3 sequence: CASSHFLGNTGELFF. As DNA, the CDR3 is TGTGCCAGCAGCCATTTTCTCGGTAACACCGGGGAGCTGTTTTTT.

This clone was counted between two and nine times. This chain uses TRBV9 with TRBJ2-3; maybe TRBD2 (5 bases). This CDR3 spans 15 amino acids. V was clipped by 0 bases and J by 6 bases, with 14 bases between them. In germline, CDR1 is SGDLS, CDR2 YYNGEE. For the CDR3, the DNA is TGTGCCAGCAGCGTAGGGGCTAGCACCCGCGATACGCAGTATTTT. Translation gives CASSVGASTRDTQYF. The entire variable domain, with the rest obtained from reference TRBV9 and TRBJ2-3, is as follows: DSGVTQTPKHLITATGQRVTLRCSPRSGDLSVYWYQQSLDQGLQFLIQYYNGEERAKGNILERFSAQQFPDLHSELNLSSLELGDSALYFCASSVGASTRDTQYFGPGTRLTVL.

This clone showed up just a few times. The chain is built from TRBV11-1 and TRBJ2-5; the match to TRBD1 covers 8 bases. This CDR3 region has 16 residues. Germline CDR1 reads SGHAT; CDR2 reads FQDESV (reference sequence). Losses at the gene ends were 3 bases for V and 1 base for J; bases not matched to a gene: 7. DNA of the CDR3: TGTGCCAGCAGCTTCAACTATGACAGGGGCCAAGAGACCCAGTACTTC. Translation: CASSFNYDRGQETQYF.

The chain links TRBV7-2 to TRBJ1-1; the D gene is possibly TRBD1 (5 bases). Germline-derived CDR1 and CDR2 are SGHTA and FQGNSA. With 5 bases removed from V and 9 bases from J, the gap between germline ends came to 16 bases. The CDR3 consists of 13 residues. Here the CDR3 reads CASSQLLDSKAFF. The CDR3 nucleotides read TGTGCCAGCAGCCAGTTGCTCGACAGCAAAGCTTTCTTT.

The chain couples TRBV30 to TRBJ2-1; the match to TRBD1 covers 9 bases. This CDR3 region has 12 residues. J was trimmed by 7 bases and V by 5 bases; bases with no gene match: 3. CDR1 is GTSNPN, CDR2 SVGIG, per germline (reference sequence). The CDR3 bases are TGTGCCTGGTCCGGGACAGGGAATGAGCAGTTCTTC. This gives the protein CAWSGTGNEQFF.

V usage is TRBV10-3 and J usage is TRBJ1-1; no clear D gene. The CDR3 extends over 14 amino acids. The V gene lost 3 bases and the J gene lost 2 bases, with 10 bases spanning the gap. The germline gives CDR1 ENHRY, CDR2 SYGVKD. The CDR3 DNA follows: TGTGCCATCAGTGAAAACAGACTAAACACTGAAGCTTTCTTT. Its translation is CAISENRLNTEAFF.

This clone was picked up a small number of times. The CDR3 spells CAISDAGEETQYF. As DNA, the CDR3 is TGTGCCATCAGTGACGCGGGGGAAGAGACCCAGTACTTC. The gene calls are TRBV10-3 and TRBJ2-5, with 7 bases identical to TRBD2. CDR1 and CDR2 from the germline V gene are ENHRY and SYGVKD. This CDR3 has 13 residues. The ends lost 3 bases at V and 3 bases at J; junction bases unmatched: 1.

The chain carries TRBV30 and TRBJ2-7, with a tentative D call TRBD2 (5 bases). The CDR3 is made up of 17 amino acids. Per the germline V gene, CDR1 is GTSNPN and CDR2 is SVGIG (reference sequence). Trimming shortened V by 0 bases and J by 4 bases, and 22 bases separated the two germline ends. The CDR3 nucleotides read TGTGCCTGGAGTGTCTTCCGAGAGGGTGTGAGGGTGTACGAGCAGTACTTC. Translating gives CAWSVFREGVRVYEQYF.

The V gene is TRBV27, the J gene TRBJ2-5; possible D gene TRBD1, 6 bases. The germline gives CDR1 MNHEY, CDR2 SMNVEV (reference sequence). V lost 5 bases and J 5 bases, leaving 9 bases between the germline ends. CDR3 length: 12 residues. The CDR3 spells CASSLQGETQYF. CDR3 nucleotides: TGTGCCAGCAGTCTCCAGGGGGAGACCCAGTACTTC.

The chain has TRBV14 and TRBJ2-1; 10 bases line up with TRBD2. V was pared by 2 bases and J by 0 bases, with 1 base of the junction left unmatched. The CDR3 has 16 amino acids. The germline gives CDR1 SGHDN, CDR2 FVKESK. CDR3 DNA: TGTGCCAGCAGCCAAAGACTAGCGGGCTCCTACAATGAGCAGTTCTTC. This sequence encodes CASSQRLAGSYNEQFF. The full variable domain, rest sourced from reference TRBV14 and TRBJ2-1, is EAGVTQFPSHSVIEKGQTVTLRCDPISGHDNLYWYRRVMGKEIKFLLHFVKESKQDESGMPNNRFLAERTGGTYSTLKVQPAELEDSGVYFCASSQRLAGSYNEQFFGPGTRLTVL.

The chain employs TRBV5-4 and TRBJ1-2; 10 bases match TRBD1. Germline V gives CDR1 SGHNT, CDR2 YYREEE (reference sequence). V lost 3 bases to trimming and J lost 2 bases; unmatched junction nucleotides: 4. The CDR3 has 15 residues. The CDR3 nucleotides are TGTGCCAGCAGCTCGGGACAGGGGAGAAACTATGGCTACACCTTC. Translating it yields CASSSGQGRNYGYTF.

The chain links TRBV27 to TRBJ1-1; D is ambiguous. CDR3 length: 14 residues. Germline V gene sequence: CDR1 MNHEY, CDR2 SMNVEV (reference sequence). The V end lost 1 base, the J end lost 1 base, and 7 bases lay between the germline ends. The CDR3 DNA follows: TGTGCCAGCAGTTTATTTTCAGAGAACACTGAAGCTTTCTTT. Its protein product is CASSLFSENTEAFF.

This clone showed up just a few times. The chain couples TRBV7-9 to TRBJ1-2; no firm D call. Looked up from germline, CDR1 is SEHNR and CDR2 is FQNEAQ (reference sequence). This CDR3 is built from 18 residues. The germline V and J ends were trimmed by 5 bases and 0 bases, with 22 bases remaining between them. The CDR3 DNA sequence: TGTGCCAGCAGCCCGCGTTCGCGGGGAGCAGTAGCTAACTATGGCTACACCTTC. The encoded protein is CASSPRSRGAVANYGYTF.

This clone was seen more than once but under ten times. The chain links TRBV30 to TRBJ2-3; D gene unclear. The CDR3 totals 10 residues. Trimming took 5 bases from V and 5 from J, leaving 5 bases between them. Germline CDR1 reads GTSNPN; CDR2 reads SVGIG (reference sequence). CDR3 sequence reads: CAWGLDTQYF. The CDR3 nucleotides are TGTGCCTGGGGCCTAGATACGCAGTATTTT. The full variable domain, with the rest looked up from reference TRBV30 and TRBJ2-3, is SQTIHQWPATLVQPVGSPLSLECTVEGTSNPNLYWYRQAAGRGLQLLFYSVGIGQISSEVPQNLSASRPQDRQFILSSKKLLLSDSGFYLCAWGLDTQYFGPGTRLTVL.

The J gene is TRBJ1-2, the V gene TRBV6-5; unclear D gene. The V end lost 6 bases, the J end lost 5 bases, and 13 bases lay between the germline ends. There are 13 residues in the CDR3. Germline-derived CDR1 and CDR2 are MNHEY and SVGAGI. CDR3 DNA: TGTGCCAGCAGCCAAACCGGCGGATATGGCTACACCTTC. This encodes CASSQTGGYGYTF.

This chain links TRBV5-4 with TRBJ2-7; 11 nucleotides align to TRBD1. Looked up from germline, CDR1 is SGHNT and CDR2 is YYREEE (reference sequence). The V and J ends lost 4 bases and 3 bases, in that order; junction bases with no gene match: 3. This CDR3 spans 14 amino acids. CDR3 nucleotides: TGTGCCAGCAGCCCGGGACAGGGGGTCTACGAGCAGTACTTC. This encodes CASSPGQGVYEQYF.

V is TRBV29-1 and J is TRBJ1-2; a possible D gene is TRBD1 (6 bases). Per the germline V gene, CDR1 is SQVTM and CDR2 is ANQGSEA. The CDR3 is 12 residues long. The V end was cut by 4 bases, the J end by 4 bases, with 10 bases between. CDR3 coding DNA: TGCAGCGTTGGGGGGGGCGCCTATGGCTACACCTTC. Amino acid sequence: CSVGGGAYGYTF. Combining the CDR3 with reference TRBV29-1 and TRBJ1-2 gives the whole variable domain SAVISQKPSRDICQRGTSLTIQCQVDSQVTMMFWYRQQPGQSLTLIATANQGSEATYESGFVIDKFPISRPNLTFSTLTVSNMSPEDSSIYLCSVGGGAYGYTFGSGTRLTVV.

This clone came up a few times. The chain joins TRBV28 to TRBJ2-7, with D hard to call. Deletions cut 6 bases from V and 3 bases from J, with 18 bases between. This CDR3 comprises 15 residues. The germline V gene encodes CDR1 MDHEN and CDR2 SYDVKM. The CDR3, as DNA: TGTGCCAGCAGCCCACCTAATGCCGTTCACTACGAGCAGTACTTC. Translation: CASSPPNAVHYEQYF.